The clone carrying this T cell receptor beta chain was observed a handful of times. Time point noted: longitudinal time-point 1 (baseline). Individuals who volunteered at a blood bank located in Maryland, USA, made up the group of healthy controls. Stored at -80 C, 2 million PBMCs were the source of the unsorted libraries. TCRdb re-called the 5' RACE reads through MiXCR, storing one row per CDR3 protein. This sample has 47,000 or so distinct CDR3 sequences, with 10% found just once. These data are taken from a study of neurological immune-mediated disorders. This CDR3 is 14 amino acids long. Per the germline V gene, CDR1 is SGHRS and CDR2 is YFSETQ. V lost 1 base, J lost 0 bases, and 7 bases lay in between.

This clonotype was obtained from a woman aged 40 to 49 in good health. Material for sequencing was PBMCs. The chain is built from TRBV5-1 and TRBJ1-1, with D hard to call. The CDR3 DNA reads TGCGCCAGCAGCTTGTCCGAGATGAACACTGAAGCTTTCTTT. This translates into CASSLSEMNTEAFF.